A selection of T cell receptor beta chains follows, all from one sample in a study of neurological immune-mediated disorders. Via MiXCR, TCRdb re-called the 5' RACE reads, giving one row per CDR3 protein. This table holds 85,000 to 90,000 distinct CDR3 sequences, roughly 3.5% found once. The sequenced material came from PBMCs. Receptors originate from a woman between 45 and 60 years old with multiple sclerosis. The CDR3 runs from the conserved cysteine through the conserved F or W. Each record gives: J gene, D gene, clone size, V gene, CDR3 protein, CDR3 DNA. A D gene is named only where the DNA matches it firmly. Expanded clones are given a class, and other clones once, few, many or no size at all.

>TRBJ2-1|-|many|TRBV20-1
CSAVTGLLNEQFF
TGCAGTGCGGTCACGGGGCTACTCAATGAGCAGTTCTTC
>TRBJ1-1|TRBD1|-|TRBV11-3
CASSYTGAGNTEAFF
TGTGCCAGCAGCTATACAGGGGCCGGGAACACTGAAGCTTTCTTT
>TRBJ1-2|-|many|TRBV5-6
CASRRREGFGYGYTF
TGTGCCAGCAGGAGGAGAGAGGGGTTCGGCTATGGCTACACCTTC
>TRBJ1-2|-|many|TRBV5-1
CASSRGANYGYTF
TGCGCCAGCAGTCGGGGGGCGAACTATGGCTACACCTTC
>TRBJ2-1|TRBD1|many|TRBV7-6
CASSHSAGGGQGSDEQFF
TGTGCCAGCAGCCACTCCGCCGGCGGAGGACAGGGTTCCGATGAGCAGTTCTTC
>TRBJ1-2|TRBD1|many|TRBV20-1
CSASGQGINGYTF
TGCAGTGCTAGTGGACAGGGAATAAATGGCTACACCTTC
>TRBJ1-2|TRBD1|many|TRBV12-3/TRBV12-4
CASSAGTGNGYTF
TGTGCCAGCAGTGCTGGGACAGGGAATGGCTACACCTTC
>TRBJ2-1|-|-|TRBV20-1
CSASTPAGLYNEQFF
TGCAGTGCTAGTACTCCGGCAGGACTTTACAATGAGCAGTTCTTC
>TRBJ1-4|-|many|TRBV2
CASSGEREKLFF
TGTGCCAGCAGCGGGGAACGAGAAAAACTGTTTTTT
>TRBJ2-1|TRBD1|many|TRBV12-5
CASGYTLGTVRDEQFF
TGTGCTAGTGGTTACACACTCGGGACAGTGAGAGATGAGCAGTTCTTC
>TRBJ2-3|-|many|TRBV4-3
CASSSSGTQYF
TGCGCCAGCAGCTCTTCAGGGACGCAGTATTTT
>TRBJ2-5|-|many|TRBV5-5
CASSRRGRSDQETQYF
TGTGCCAGCAGCCGGAGAGGACGGAGTGATCAAGAGACCCAGTACTTC
>TRBJ2-1|-|many|TRBV7-9
CASSLVPDEQFF
TGTGCCAGCAGCTTAGTGCCGGATGAGCAGTTCTTC
>TRBJ2-5|TRBD1|many|TRBV20-1
CSARKTGEETQYF
TGCAGTGCTCGGAAGACAGGGGAAGAGACCCAGTACTTC
>TRBJ2-5|-|many|TRBV12-3/TRBV12-4
CASSIGRAQETQYF
TGTGCCAGCAGTATCGGGCGAGCTCAAGAGACCCAGTACTTC
>TRBJ2-7|TRBD1|many|TRBV7-9
CASSLGGQGAREQYF
TGTGCCAGCAGCTTAGGAGGGCAGGGGGCGCGTGAGCAGTACTTC
>TRBJ1-5|-|-|TRBV7-9
CASSLVGHNQPQHF
TGTGCCAGCAGCTTAGTAGGACACAATCAGCCCCAGCATTTT
>TRBJ1-2|-|many|TRBV18
CATKHRVEARGYGYTF
TGTGCCACCAAACACAGGGTGGAGGCGCGGGGCTATGGCTACACCTTC
>TRBJ2-7|TRBD2|many|TRBV20-1
CSARDRTSGIYEQYF
TGCAGTGCTAGAGATCGGACTAGCGGGATCTACGAGCAGTACTTC
>TRBJ2-5|-|many|TRBV3-2
CASRSMETQYF
TGTGCCAGCAGATCCATGGAGACCCAGTACTTC
>TRBJ1-3|-|few|TRBV9
CASSPGEPGKNIYF
TGTGCCAGCAGCCCCGGGGAGCCAGGGAAAAACATATATTTT
>TRBJ1-4|-|many|TRBV7-9
CASSPPGGNNEKLFF
TGTGCCAGCAGCCCCCCGGGGGGAAATAATGAAAAACTGTTTTTT
>TRBJ2-7|TRBD1|-|TRBV5-1
CDRGKGGREQYF
TGCGACAGGGGAAAGGGCGGACGTGAGCAGTACTTC
>TRBJ2-1|TRBD2|many|TRBV6-5
CASSGRSGRLDEQFF
TGTGCCAGCAGTGGAAGGAGCGGGAGGTTGGATGAGCAGTTCTTC
>TRBJ2-7|-|many|TRBV6-6
CASSYALGGRNYEQYF
TGTGCCAGCAGCTACGCCCTCGGGGGACGAAACTACGAGCAGTACTTC
>TRBJ2-5|-|many|TRBV7-3
CASSPGGGFQETQYF
TGTGCCAGCAGCCCTGGGGGGGGCTTTCAAGAGACCCAGTACTTC
>TRBJ2-1|TRBD2|many|TRBV29-1
CSVEIGLAGLFSSYNEQFF
TGCAGCGTTGAAATTGGACTAGCGGGGTTATTCAGCTCCTACAATGAGCAGTTCTTC
>TRBJ2-5|-|many|TRBV3-1
CASSQDFRYSGEETQYF
TGTGCCAGCAGCCAAGATTTCAGGTATTCAGGGGAAGAGACCCAGTACTTC
>TRBJ1-5|TRBD1|-|TRBV7-8
CASSLVVWQGAFGNQPQHF
TGTGCCAGCAGCTTAGTTGTGTGGCAGGGGGCGTTTGGAAATCAGCCCCAGCATTTT
>TRBJ2-1|TRBD1|many|TRBV24-1
CATSDSTGTVSNEQFF
TGTGCCACCAGTGATTCAACCGGGACAGTCTCCAATGAGCAGTTCTTC
>TRBJ1-2|-|-|TRBV3-1
CDSSNRGYGYTF
TGTGACAGCAGCAACCGGGGCTATGGCTACACCTTC
>TRBJ1-6|-|many|TRBV6-5
CASSTRRGAGLHF
TGTGCCAGCAGTACTCGACGGGGGGCTGGTCTCCACTTT
>TRBJ2-2|-|few|TRBV5-1
CASSLIKESGELFF
TGCGCCAGCAGCCTAATCAAAGAATCCGGGGAGCTGTTTTTT
>TRBJ1-1|-|many|TRBV20-1
CSARGPLLMNTEAFF
TGCAGTGCTAGGGGCCCTTTGCTTATGAACACTGAAGCTTTCTTT
>TRBJ2-1|-|many|TRBV5-1
CASSSDRGGNEQFF
TGCGCCAGCAGCTCCGATCGTGGGGGCAATGAGCAGTTCTTC
>TRBJ2-3|-|many|TRBV5-1
CASSLGVVNTDTQYF
TGCGCCAGCAGCTTGGGCGTGGTTAATACAGATACGCAGTATTTT